These T cell receptor beta chains were read from a single sample in a study of regulatory T cells in long-lasting Graves disease. TCRdb re-called the multiplex PCR reads with MiXCR, one entry per CDR3 protein. The sample lists around 460,000 distinct CDR3 sequences, roughly 15% seen once, with over 15% in the top ten. This same sample was also taken into another study, of T cells in Graves' hyperthyroidism and ophthalmopathy.

This specimen was peripheral blood mononuclear cells (PBMCs), taken at new diagnosis, from a patient treated with antithyroid drugs. The receptor source for this set is a woman in her 50s with Graves disease. CDR3s leave out the opening cysteine and the closing phenylalanine or tryptophan. Clone size is stated in some rows and not others, as once, few, many or a class when expanded.

TRBV5-1,.,ASSLSGTSSTDTQY
TRBV10-2,.,ASSEWGRTLSGANVLT
TRBV29-1,many,SVEEGQGAWGYT
TRBV7-9,.,ASSPTEQF
TRBV5-1,few,ASSLYQTEDEKLF
TRBV3-1,.,ASSLRETAEAF
TRBV5-1,many,ASSRSGTSVAYEQY
TRBV4-1,.,ASSQPTSGRSSYEQY
TRBV7-9,.,ASSNSGGPEAF
TRBV20-1,few,SARPPGGAGTYEQY
TRBV12-3/TRBV12-4,many,ASSLGTGGDWTEAF
TRBV25-1,.,ASSEYLRPYEQY
TRBV30,.,ALTGTSGYEQY
TRBV28,many,ASSLSAGDNSPLH
TRBV7-9,many,ASSLGGRATDTQY
TRBV29-1,many,SVGTRATGEQF
TRBV13,many,ASSSTGTEAQETQY
TRBV7-9,.,ASSLVVFAGTSGSTGQETQY
TRBV10-2,many,ASSESVGAARETQY
TRBV6-1,many,ASRDSASNQPQH
TRBV20-1,few,SARGLAGGHYYEQY
TRBV2,many,ASRETDRNTGELF
TRBV5-1,few,ASSSIRGPRSYEQY
TRBV28,many,ASRPGTASYNEQF
TRBV3-1,few,ASSQDMGRGSAQETQY
TRBV19,many,ASSMDRDRAGYT
TRBV14,few,ASSQDQLGYEQY
TRBV7-9,.,ASSETFNQPQH
TRBV10-3,many,AISQRGGQETQY
TRBV14,.,ASSQDLGMGNSPLH
TRBV13,.,ASSLWGFDEQF
TRBV28,many,ASSLYSGSYEQY
TRBV6-2/TRBV6-3,many,ASRPGSGSYGYT
TRBV7-3,many,ASSRTGVGTDTQY
TRBV2,many,ASGGLQRGF
TRBV24-1,.,ATSAGGRLFTGELF
TRBV11-3,many,ASSLEGDNEQF
TRBV13,.,ASSLGLAGGFSGELF
TRBV18,few,ASSPFEGLAGGNNEQF
TRBV7-9,few,ASKRSAAGYT
TRBV27,many,ASGTGELF